Given below is one TCR beta chain in context. This clonotype was observed a few times. Its antigen has not been determined. Base-call qualities are not available, and no considerably larger clone is one nucleotide away. The data were taken from a study of blood T cells in healthy people across ages (dated by TCRdb to between 2014 and 2016). For context, the study as a whole: In model experiments, roughly one uniquely barcoded TCR beta cDNA molecule per two T cells was captured by template switching. The donors were divided into four age groups: young (average around 17 years), middle-aged (approximately 39), aged (around 67) and long-lived (nearly 85). Two additional independent replicas of 1 million unique cDNA reads from the same blood draw were analyzed for two donors (one aged 18 to 29 and one aged 80 or older). The study measured age-related changes in TCR beta repertoire diversity using deep sequencing normalized with unique cDNA molecular identifiers.

The germline V gene specifies SNHLY as CDR1 and FYNNEI as CDR2. Measured from the cysteine to the phenylalanine, the CDR3 is 11 residues long. Only the CDR3 DNA stays, 33 bases, in frame from base 1. At the junction V is shortened by 7 bases and J by 3 bases, with 6 bases in between. Systemically healthy Caucasian individuals from Russia, 39 in total and aged about 6 to 100 years, were included as donors. Each donor gave ten milliliters of peripheral blood, drawn into EDTA-treated Vacutainer tubes. Ficoll-Paque density-gradient centrifugation was used to isolate PBMCs, with at least 6.5 million per sample. Trizol reagent was used to extract total RNA from the PBMCs, yielding at least 5.5 micrograms per sample. For every donor, flow cytometry on a PBMC aliquot measured the percentage of naive CD45RAhigh/CD27high T cells. The library was made by 5' RACE. The reads were generated on an Illumina HiSeq 2500. A second roughly 6 to 12 cycle PCR used a sample-barcoded 5' primer and a J-beta primer mix. A unique molecular identifier was introduced onto each TCR beta cDNA molecule by a template-switch 5' adaptor carrying 12 random nucleotides. Each sample yielded at least 2.5 million CDR3-containing paired-end reads. All of the RNA was converted into first-strand cDNA using the Mint cDNA synthesis kit, with a TRBC-specific oligonucleotide serving as the primer. Following uracil-DNA glycosylase treatment, all cDNA underwent a first 18-cycle PCR with the universal primers M1SS and BC2_uni_R. As for how the authors treated the data: For normalization, 1 million high-quality reads were randomly selected from each sample, with every read carrying a distinct molecular identifier. Reads sharing molecular identifiers were discarded rather than binned into consensus sequences. MiTCR, run with a Q25 quality threshold and the strictest error-elimination algorithm, handled CDR3 identification, clonotype clustering and error correction. A nonparametric unseen species model using Euler transformation provided a lower-bound estimate of total TCR beta diversity. TCRdb reprocessing: public reads trimmed at Q25 with fastp, clones called with MiXCR, in-frame beta chains kept. Rows with a matching CDR3 protein are joined into one entry that keeps the most common DNA and genes. These V and J calls derive from TCRdb rather than the authors' analysis. The sample table lists around 800,000 distinct CDR3 sequences, roughly 24% of them with a count of one. Less than 3.5% of the sample goes to the ten largest clones.

General findings and caveats noted by the study authors: Because the CMV infection status of the donors was unknown, age-related changes in expanded clonotypes may potentially have been confounded. As age increased, observed TCR beta diversity per million T cells dropped in a roughly linear way, and a significant reduction was already evident by age 40. Compared with the aged group, more naive CD4+ T cells, fewer expanded clones and increased TCR diversity were shown by the long-lived group, suggesting age selection. Estimates of total diversity based on one million sequenced T cells were regarded as lower bounds and as underestimates. There was a strong correlation between observed TCR beta diversity and the percentage of naive T cells measured by flow cytometry. Bulk unsorted PBMC profiling prevented conclusive comparison of naive and antigen-experienced compartments.

These data are also associated with another study on T cells of mothers and their children. The second study's paper adds: Donors were nine systemically healthy Caucasian individuals: three mothers and their six children. cDNA synthesis used all of the extracted RNA, with 1.5 ug of RNA in each 15 ul reaction. Sample barcodes and 2-4 random nucleotides were added via the M1S primer in the second PCR. More than 8 million TCR beta CDR3 reads were obtained from each mother, and about 3 million reads were obtained from each child. Thymic selection shapes the output of TCR recombination in a similar way in related and unrelated pairs, and inherited differences have a minor effect. Related mother-child pairs always showed normalized repertoire overlap that was slightly higher than in unrelated mother-child pairs, though the difference was never significant. Persistent microchimeric T cell clones were not detected, at a sensitivity of about 90 clones per million clonotypes. In the study, deep NGS was used to compare the TCR beta repertoires of mothers and children, and features distinguishing related mother-child pairs from unrelated individuals were sought. Mothers averaged about 40 +/- 4 years of age and children averaged roughly 12 +/- 4 years. Libraries were sequenced on Illumina HiSeq 2000 with 100+100 nt paired-end reads after adapter ligation with NEBNext reagents. To avoid cross-contamination, the mother libraries and the child libraries were prepared a month apart and sequenced in separate runs. Each donor had between roughly 450,000 and 2,100,000 distinct TCR beta clonotypes identified. Naive TCR beta clonotypes were estimated from low-frequency clonotypes matched to each donor's FACS-determined naive share, without sorting.

The chain is encoded by TRBV2 joined to TRBJ2-5; possibly the D gene is TRBD2, per 5 matching bases. Sequences were obtained from blood. This clonotype was sampled from a boy younger than 18 in good health. The CDR3 has the sequence CASTGKETQYF. The nucleotides are TGTGCCAGCACGGGGAAAGAGACCCAGTACTTC.